This T cell receptor beta chain was observed in a study of T cell responses to AZD1222 COVID-19 vaccine. General study findings and limits: Among the donors, most were white British and more were female, and clonal diversity was possibly underestimated. Close to half of spike-specific TCRs reportedly recognize unmutated variant regions.

CDR1 and CDR2 from the germline V gene are SGHKS and YYEKEE (reference sequence). The V end was cut by 0 bases, the J end by 0 bases, with 10 bases between. This CDR3 comprises 15 residues. Notes on this clone: The antigen remains undetermined.

The assay was immunoSEQ multiplex PCR, and TCRdb's table has in-frame clones only and misses some. This sample carries 85,000 to 100,000 clones, approximately 86% of them seen once, and the ten largest clones take approximately 6.8%. The sequence was obtained from an adult in good health. The input for sequencing was peripheral blood, taken on day 0 of AZD1222 vaccination. This sequence joins TRBV5-5 and TRBJ2-7, with no clear D. CDR3 sequence (DNA): TGTGCCAGCAGCTTGGTTGCAAATCCCTCCTACGAGCAGTACTTC. As protein: CASSLVANPSYEQYF.